These T cell receptor beta chains were read from a single sample in a study of Ad26.COV2.S vaccination and SARS-CoV-2 variants. TCRdb keeps only in-frame clones here, not all; method: immunoSEQ multiplex PCR. The sample has about 320,000 clones; approximately 86% are singletons. The sequencing here drew on peripheral blood, taken in a trial of Ad26.COV2.S vaccine versus placebo. The receptors stem from a person between 18 and 60 years old who received the Ad26.COV2.S COVID-19 vaccine or a placebo. CDR3s include the opening cysteine and the closing phenylalanine or tryptophan. A D gene is named only where the DNA matches it firmly. A row's size may be missing; if present it is once, few, many or a size class.

V: TRBV18
D: TRBD1
J: TRBJ2-7
size: once
CDR3: CASSSGTGTYEQYF
DNA: TGTGCCAGCTCCTCCGGGACAGGGACCTACGAGCAGTACTTC

V: TRBV7-9
D: TRBD1
J: TRBJ2-6
size: -
CDR3: CASSLLGQQYSGANVLTF
DNA: TGTGCCAGCAGCTTACTGGGACAGCAATACTCTGGGGCCAACGTCCTGACTTTC

V: TRBV2
D: -
J: TRBJ2-3
size: -
CDR3: CASSYRQDTQYF
DNA: TGTGCCAGCAGCTACCGACAGGATACGCAGTATTTT

V: TRBV3-1/TRBV3-2
D: -
J: TRBJ1-1
size: -
CDR3: CASRNSGSGMNTEAFF
DNA: TGTGCCAGCAGGAATTCAGGTTCCGGAATGAACACTGAAGCTTTCTTT

V: TRBV7-9
D: -
J: TRBJ2-2
size: few
CDR3: CASSLWPRSTGELFF
DNA: TGTGCCAGCAGCTTATGGCCCCGAAGCACCGGGGAGCTGTTTTTT

V: TRBV6-5
D: TRBD1
J: TRBJ1-2
size: -
CDR3: CASSYRGRVNGYTF
DNA: TGTGCCAGCAGTTACAGGGGGCGAGTGAATGGCTACACCTTC

V: TRBV5-1
D: -
J: TRBJ2-3
size: -
CDR3: CASSLSTDTQYF
DNA: TGCGCCAGCAGCCTTAGCACAGATACGCAGTATTTT

V: TRBV3-1/TRBV3-2
D: -
J: TRBJ1-5
size: -
CDR3: CASSQGSGNQPQHF
DNA: TGTGCCAGCAGCCAAGGGAGTGGCAATCAGCCCCAGCATTTT

V: TRBV12-3/TRBV12-4
D: TRBD1
J: TRBJ2-7
size: -
CDR3: CASSWDSLYEQYF
DNA: TGTGCCAGCAGTTGGGACAGTCTTTACGAGCAGTACTTC

V: TRBV9
D: -
J: TRBJ1-4
size: -
CDR3: CASSVSVRIEKLFF
DNA: TGTGCCAGCAGCGTATCAGTTCGGATTGAAAAACTGTTTTTT

V: TRBV27
D: -
J: TRBJ1-1
size: -
CDR3: CASIARGTEAFF
DNA: TGTGCCAGCATTGCAAGGGGCACTGAAGCTTTCTTT

V: TRBV11-2
D: -
J: TRBJ1-2
size: -
CDR3: CASSPSQGYYGYTF
DNA: TGTGCCAGCAGCCCATCCCAGGGTTACTATGGCTACACCTTC

V: TRBV5-6
D: -
J: TRBJ1-1
size: -
CDR3: CASSFGALTEAFF
DNA: TGTGCCAGCAGCTTCGGGGCACTCACTGAAGCTTTCTTT

V: TRBV21-1
D: -
J: TRBJ2-1
size: -
CDR3: CASSKRNGLGRIPSGGADNEQFF
DNA: TGTGCCAGCAGCAAAAGGAATGGATTGGGTCGGATCCCTAGCGGGGGGGCGGATAATGAGCAGTTCTTC

V: TRBV28
D: -
J: TRBJ1-5
size: -
CDR3: CASSLPGRNQPQHF
DNA: TGTGCCAGCAGTTTGCCGGGCCGCAATCAGCCCCAGCATTTT

V: TRBV28
D: TRBD1
J: TRBJ1-1
size: -
CDR3: CASSSQQGAVGNTEAFF
DNA: TGTGCCAGCAGTTCCCAACAGGGGGCGGTGGGGAACACTGAAGCTTTCTTT

V: TRBV5-4
D: -
J: TRBJ2-1
size: -
CDR3: CASSQGSLYNEQFF
DNA: TGTGCCAGCAGTCAGGGGTCTCTATACAATGAGCAGTTCTTC

V: TRBV3-1/TRBV3-2
D: TRBD1
J: TRBJ1-2
size: -
CDR3: CASASRDRGVSGYTF
DNA: TGTGCCAGCGCTTCCCGGGACAGGGGAGTCTCTGGCTACACCTTC

V: TRBV5-1
D: -
J: TRBJ2-5
size: few
CDR3: CASSPGSTQETQYF
DNA: TGCGCCAGCAGCCCCGGGTCTACCCAAGAGACCCAGTACTTC

V: TRBV11-1
D: -
J: TRBJ1-1
size: -
CDR3: CASSLTRGSGAFF
DNA: TGTGCCAGCAGCTTAACGAGGGGTTCTGGGGCTTTCTTT

V: TRBV20-1
D: -
J: TRBJ1-1
size: -
CDR3: CSARATEAFF
DNA: TGCAGTGCTAGAGCCACTGAAGCTTTCTTT

V: TRBV11-2
D: TRBD1
J: TRBJ2-7
size: -
CDR3: CASSLEAGGYEQYF
DNA: TGTGCCAGCAGCTTAGAGGCAGGGGGCTACGAGCAGTACTTC

V: TRBV7-9
D: TRBD2
J: TRBJ2-5
size: -
CDR3: CASSPGRTSGGSELETQYF
DNA: TGTGCCAGCAGTCCCGGTCGGACTAGCGGGGGCAGCGAACTAGAGACCCAGTACTTC

V: TRBV28
D: -
J: TRBJ2-2
size: -
CDR3: CASSFATAGELFF
DNA: TGTGCCAGCAGTTTTGCAACAGCCGGGGAGCTGTTTTTT

V: TRBV11-3
D: -
J: TRBJ2-3
size: once
CDR3: CASSLVTDTQYF
DNA: TGTGCCAGCAGCTTAGTTACAGATACGCAGTATTTT

V: TRBV6-5
D: -
J: TRBJ2-1
size: -
CDR3: CASSKDSPLNEQFF
DNA: TGTGCCAGCAGTAAGGACTCACCCCTAAATGAGCAGTTCTTC

V: TRBV11-2
D: -
J: TRBJ1-1
size: -
CDR3: CASSSLVNWDGNTEAFF
DNA: TGTGCCAGCAGCTCCCTCGTTAATTGGGACGGCAACACTGAAGCTTTCTTT

V: TRBV9
D: TRBD2
J: TRBJ2-5
size: -
CDR3: CASSVAGGLQETQYF
DNA: TGTGCCAGCAGCGTAGCGGGGGGGCTTCAAGAGACCCAGTACTTC

V: TRBV7-8
D: -
J: TRBJ1-1
size: -
CDR3: CASSLVEARPGTEAFF
DNA: TGTGCCAGCAGCTTAGTAGAGGCCCGCCCTGGAACTGAAGCTTTCTTT

V: TRBV18
D: -
J: TRBJ1-2
size: -
CDR3: CASSPTFTGYGYTF
DNA: TGTGCCAGCTCACCAACTTTTACAGGGTATGGCTACACCTTC

V: TRBV19
D: -
J: TRBJ2-7
size: few
CDR3: CASNKTAFRNYEQYF
DNA: TGTGCCAGTAACAAAACGGCCTTTAGGAACTACGAGCAGTACTTC

V: TRBV12-3/TRBV12-4
D: TRBD2
J: TRBJ2-7
size: once
CDR3: CATMGGDYEQYF
DNA: TGTGCCACCATGGGGGGGGACTACGAGCAGTACTTC

V: TRBV5-4
D: TRBD1
J: TRBJ2-7
size: -
CDR3: CASSTGQGVGGQYF
DNA: TGTGCCAGCAGCACCGGACAGGGCGTTGGGGGGCAGTACTTC

V: TRBV2
D: TRBD1
J: TRBJ1-2
size: -
CDR3: CASRAGTGVHGYTF
DNA: TGTGCCAGCAGAGCCGGGACAGGGGTCCATGGCTACACCTTC

V: TRBV2
D: -
J: TRBJ1-5
size: -
CDR3: CASSVRGNQPQHF
DNA: TGTGCCAGCAGTGTTCGGGGAAATCAGCCCCAGCATTTT